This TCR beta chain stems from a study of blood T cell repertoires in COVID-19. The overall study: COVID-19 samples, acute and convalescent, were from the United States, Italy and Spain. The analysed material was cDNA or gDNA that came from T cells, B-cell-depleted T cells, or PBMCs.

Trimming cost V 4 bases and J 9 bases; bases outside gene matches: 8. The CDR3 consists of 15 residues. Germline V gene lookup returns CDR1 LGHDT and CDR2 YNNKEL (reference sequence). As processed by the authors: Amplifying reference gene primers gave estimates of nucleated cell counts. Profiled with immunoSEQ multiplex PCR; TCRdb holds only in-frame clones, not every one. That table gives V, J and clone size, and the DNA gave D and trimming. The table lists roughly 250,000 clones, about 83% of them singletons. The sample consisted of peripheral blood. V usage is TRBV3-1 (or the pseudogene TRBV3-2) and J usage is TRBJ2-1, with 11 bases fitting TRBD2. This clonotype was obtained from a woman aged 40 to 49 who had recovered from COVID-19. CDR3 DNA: TGTGCCAGCAGCCTAGCGGGGGGGCCCTGGGGTGAGCAGTTCTTC. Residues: CASSLAGGPWGEQFF.